Presented here are 12 T cell receptor beta chains from one specimen sequenced in a study of brain metastases from non-small cell lung cancer. Assay used: immunoSEQ multiplex PCR; TCRdb lists only in-frame clones, some missing. The sample comprises about 1,500 clones, roughly nine tenths of which are singletons, and roughly 5.2% rests with the top ten. Sequenced: tumor-adjacent normal tissue. These receptors originate from a donor over 35 with non-small cell lung cancer.

This sequence joins TRBV6-1 and TRBJ2-1; D unresolved. The V and J ends lost 2 bases and 5 bases respectively, with 10 bases between them. The germline V gene encodes CDR1 MNHNS and CDR2 SASEGT. The CDR3 has 14 amino acids. The CDR3 bases are TGTGCCAGCAGTGAAACGCTCCTAAACAATGAGCAGTTCTTC. It translates to CASSETLLNNEQFF.

This clone is a singleton in its sample. V gene TRBV6-4 combines with J gene TRBJ2-3; 8 bases are shared with TRBD1. Germline loops: CDR1 MRHNA, CDR2 SNTAGT. V dropped 2 bases and J dropped 4; count of bases not matched to a gene: 5. The CDR3 length is 15 residues. The CDR3 coding sequence is TGTGCCAGCAGTGACCTCCGACAGGGGTCAGATACGCAGTATTTT. Protein product: CASSDLRQGSDTQYF.

The V gene is TRBV6-1, the J gene TRBJ1-2; D gene unclear. Trimming took 1 base from V and 3 from J, leaving 9 bases between them. Germline values: CDR1 MNHNS, CDR2 SASEGT. The CDR3 length is 14 residues. The CDR3 nucleotides read TGTGCCAGCAGTGAAGTCGGGAGATACTATGGCTACACCTTC. This gives the protein CASSEVGRYYGYTF.

The chain recombines TRBV4-3 with TRBJ2-2, with 11 bases matching TRBD2. The CDR3 is made up of 21 amino acids. V dropped 1 base and J dropped 1; count of bases not matched to a gene: 14. Germline lookup yields CDR1 LGHNA and CDR2 YSLEER. CDR3 amino acids: CASSQGVLAGGPSLNTGELFF. The CDR3 nucleotides are TGCGCCAGCAGCCAAGGCGTCCTAGCGGGGGGCCCTTCCTTGAACACCGGGGAGCTGTTTTTT.

As to this clone: One junction end disagrees with the germline gene, perhaps due to a read error. This sample also contains other DNA sequences that code for the same CDR3. The chain uses TRBV4-3 and TRBJ1-1, with D possibly TRBD1 on 5 matching bases. The germline CDR1 and CDR2 sequences are LGHNA and YSLEER. The CDR3 sequence is 15 residues long. In nucleotides, the CDR3 is TGCGCTAGCAGCCAGAGAGGGGACGAGGGCACTGAAGCTTTCTTT. This sequence encodes CASSQRGDEGTEAFF.

This clone was picked up a small number of times. Within the sample, other DNA sequences also encode this same CDR3. This rearrangement joins TRBV13 to TRBJ2-7; 8 bases align to TRBD2. This CDR3 contains 14 residues. The V gene end was trimmed by 4 bases and the J gene end by 2 bases; junction bases not matched to a gene: 4. CDR1 and CDR2 (germline): PRHDT, FYEKMQ (reference sequence). The CDR3 region is CASSSERGPYEQYF. CDR3 bases: TGTGCCAGCAGCTCGGAGCGGGGGCCCTACGAGCAGTACTTC.

V usage is TRBV12-2 and J usage is TRBJ2-3. TRBV12-2 is deemed a pseudogene. The CDR3 spans 17 residues. CDR3 residues: CASRSQVFRQSTDTQYF. Written as DNA, the CDR3 is TGTGCAAGTCGCTCCCAAGTCTTTAGGCAGAGCACAGATACGCAGTATTTT.

The V gene is TRBV14, the J gene TRBJ1-2; D is perhaps TRBD1 (5 bases). The ends were cut back, 4 bases at V and 8 bases at J, with 20 bases in the middle. CDR1 and CDR2 (germline): SGHDN, FVKESK. CDR3 length equals 15 residues. CDR3 DNA: TGTGCCAGCAGCCCCCTGGGACCAGTCACGTCGGGCTACACCTTC. This translates into CASSPLGPVTSGYTF.

About this clone itself: At the DNA level, this CDR3 is encoded by other sequences in the same sample as well. The rearrangement joins TRBV19 to TRBJ2-7; possible D gene TRBD2, 5 bases. Germline-derived CDR1 and CDR2 are LNHDA and SQIVND (reference sequence). The CDR3 covers 15 residues. With 4 bases removed from V and 6 bases from J, the gap between germline ends came to 19 bases. The CDR3 loop reads CASSRMGFDAGEQYF. CDR3 bases: TGTGCCAGTAGTAGAATGGGGTTCGACGCGGGCGAGCAGTACTTC.

The V gene is TRBV27, the J gene TRBJ1-2; weak D call: TRBD1 (6 bases). V was shortened by 5 bases and J by 1 base, with 17 bases between the two germline ends. The germline gives CDR1 MNHEY, CDR2 SMNVEV (reference sequence). This CDR3 spans 16 amino acids. The CDR3 is CASSPTGTRGNYGYTF. CDR3 coding DNA: TGTGCCAGCAGTCCTACAGGGACGCGGGGTAACTATGGCTACACCTTC.

CDR3 nucleotides: TGTGCCAGCAGTCCCTCTAGACAGGGCCAAGGAGAGACCCAGTACTTC. Translated, it gives CASSPSRQGQGETQYF. The chain recombines TRBV28 with TRBJ2-5; 7 nucleotides align to TRBD1. The junction had 13 bases not matched to a gene; V was cut back by 5 bases and J by 4 bases. The germline V gene has CDR1 MDHEN and CDR2 SYDVKM. The CDR3 has 16 amino acids. Supplemented by reference TRBV28 and TRBJ2-5, the full variable domain reads DVKVTQSSRYLVKRTGEKVFLECVQDMDHENMFWYRQDPGLGLRLIYFSYDVKMKEKGDIPEGYSVSREKKERFSLILESASTNQTSMYLCASSPSRQGQGETQYFGPGTRLLVL.

A note on this clone: One end of the junction fails to match germline, which may point to a read error. The chain links TRBV7-3 to TRBJ2-3; tentative D call: TRBD2 (5 bases). Germline V lookup: CDR1 SGHTA, CDR2 FQGTGA. The CDR3 runs 14 residues. The CDR3 nucleotides are TGTGCCAGCAGCTTTACTAGTAGCACAAATACGCAGTATTTT. Its protein product is CASSFTSSTNTQYF.